This T cell receptor (beta chain) was sequenced in a study of cytomegalovirus exposure and HLA in healthy donors. Overall study: The approximately 700 first-cohort repertoires shared a platform with the approximately 110 validation repertoires, as reported in a later analysis.

Study results and caveats: Across donors, most TCRs were seen rarely, yet some public ones were widespread. Cytomegalovirus-associated status was assigned to around 160 TCR beta chains.

Germline CDR1 and CDR2: MNHEY and SMNVEV (reference sequence). CDR3 size: 15 residues. V dropped 0 bases and J dropped 3 bases, with 9 bases sitting between them. A note on this clone: Its antigen is still unknown.

Sequencing was performed with immunoSEQ multiplex PCR; in TCRdb, only in-frame clones are kept and a portion is missing. The top ten clones hold around 2.4% of a sample with approximately 65,000 clones, roughly 97% of them seen once. Specimen: PBMCs. The chain uses TRBV27 and TRBJ2-1; perhaps TRBD1 as D (6 bases). The TCR originated in a man between 18 and 35 years old in good health and CMV-seronegative. CDR3 in amino acids: CASSLSGQNYNEQFF. As DNA, the CDR3 is TGTGCCAGCAGTTTATCAGGACAGAACTACAATGAGCAGTTCTTC.